These T cell receptor beta chains were read from a single sample in a study of identical twins. TCRdb itself ran the 5' RACE reads through MiXCR, one entry per CDR3 protein. Found here are around 1.7 million distinct CDR3 sequences, around 33% of them singletons; the top ten hold 0.25% to 0.3%. The specimen was cord blood. These TCRs come from a newborn girl in good health. The CDR3 runs from the conserved cysteine through the conserved F or W. D genes are given only for firm matches. Expanded clones are given a class, and other clones once, few, many or no size at all.

size | J | length | D | V | CDR3 | DNA
NA | TRBJ1-6 | 14 | TRBD1 | TRBV20-1 | CSARQGGFRSPLHF | TGCAGTGCTCGACAGGGGGGTTTTCGGTCACCCCTCCACTTT
NA | TRBJ2-5 | 15 | NA | TRBV7-9 | CASSFWLPVQETQYF | TGTGCCAGCAGCTTCTGGCTACCCGTTCAAGAGACCCAGTACTTC
few | TRBJ1-1 | 14 | NA | TRBV10-3 | CAISDDTVNTEAFF | TGTGCCATCAGCGACGATACAGTGAACACTGAAGCTTTCTTT
NA | TRBJ2-7 | 15 | NA | TRBV20-1 | CSARGTTSSTYKQYF | TGCAGTGCTAGAGGGACTACGAGTTCGACCTACAAGCAGTACTTC
many | TRBJ2-7 | 12 | NA | TRBV12-3/TRBV12-4 | CASSLEWGEQYF | TGTGCCAGCAGTTTAGAGTGGGGCGAGCAGTACTTC
NA | TRBJ2-1 | 14 | NA | TRBV20-1 | CSAKKSGLPHEQFF | TGCAGTGCTAAGAAGTCGGGCCTCCCGCATGAGCAGTTCTTC
few | TRBJ2-7 | 13 | TRBD1 | TRBV20-1 | CSALDRGAYEQYF | TGCAGTGCCTTAGACAGGGGTGCCTACGAGCAGTACTTC
NA | TRBJ1-5 | 8 | NA | TRBV5-1 | CASQPQHF | TGCGCCAGCCAGCCCCAGCATTTT
few | TRBJ1-2 | 15 | NA | TRBV6-6 | CASSRQGPTMGGYTF | TGTGCCAGCAGCCGCCAGGGCCCCACAATGGGGGGCTACACCTTC
few | TRBJ2-3 | 18 | TRBD2 | TRBV5-1 | CASSLTSGTSGSADTQYF | TGCGCCAGCAGCCTAACCTCCGGGACTAGCGGGAGTGCAGATACGCAGTATTTT
NA | TRBJ2-1 | 16 | NA | TRBV5-1 | CASSQGTGPTYNEQFF | TGCGCCAGCAGTCAGGGGACGGGACCTACCTACAATGAGCAGTTCTTC
NA | TRBJ2-4 | 12 | NA | TRBV20-1 | CSARRLKNIQYF | TGCAGTGCTAGAAGGCTTAAAAACATTCAGTACTTC
NA | TRBJ2-1 | 16 | NA | TRBV4-1 | CASSLSRDPSYNEQVF | TGCGCCAGCAGCCTCTCCCGGGACCCTTCCTACAATGAGCAGGTCTTC
NA | TRBJ2-4 | 10 | NA | TRBV20-1 | CSATENIQYF | TGCAGTGCTACTGAAAACATTCAGTACTTC
NA | TRBJ2-3 | 15 | NA | TRBV20-1 | CSARLSGDITDTQYF | TGCAGTGCACGCCTCAGCGGGGACATCACAGATACGCAGTATTTT
NA | TRBJ2-5 | 15 | NA | TRBV20-1 | CSASASTGNQETQYF | TGCAGTGCTAGCGCCTCTACTGGAAACCAAGAGACCCAGTACTTC
NA | TRBJ2-7 | 15 | NA | TRBV27 | CASSFAPRVSYEQYF | TGTGCCAGCAGTTTCGCCCCGAGGGTAAGCTACGAGCAGTACTTC
few | TRBJ2-5 | 14 | NA | TRBV6-5 | CASTSDRRQETQYF | TGTGCCAGCACTTCAGACAGGAGGCAAGAGACCCAGTACTTC
NA | TRBJ2-5 | 13 | NA | TRBV3-1 | CASSPREVQEQYF | TGTGCCAGCAGCCCCAGGGAGGTTCAAGAGCAGTACTTC
few | TRBJ2-7 | 14 | NA | TRBV20-1 | CSAIPTRLSYEQYF | TGCAGTGCTATTCCCACTAGACTCTCCTACGAGCAGTACTTC
few | TRBJ1-2 | 15 | TRBD1 | TRBV5-1 | CASSLVGQSAYGYTF | TGCGCCAGCAGCTTGGTGGGACAGAGTGCCTATGGCTACACCTTC
many | TRBJ1-2 | 13 | NA | TRBV9 | CASSAGASYGYTF | TGTGCCAGCAGCGCTGGGGCGTCCTATGGCTACACCTTC
NA | TRBJ2-1 | 16 | TRBD2 | TRBV12-3/TRBV12-4 | CASGWTSGRGKNEQFF | TGTGCCAGCGGTTGGACTAGCGGGAGAGGGAAGAATGAGCAGTTCTTC
NA | TRBJ1-5 | 15 | NA | TRBV15 | CATSRGTLLQEPQHF | TGTGCCACCAGCCGCGGGACATTACTTCAGGAGCCCCAGCATTTT
NA | TRBJ2-5 | 15 | NA | TRBV28 | CASSLEARGRETQYF | TGTGCCAGCAGTTTGGAAGCCAGGGGACGCGAGACCCAGTACTTC
NA | TRBJ2-7 | 15 | NA | TRBV29-1 | CSVVSGAGRYNEQYF | TGCAGCGTTGTTTCAGGGGCGGGCCGGTACAATGAGCAGTACTTC
NA | TRBJ2-7 | 14 | NA | TRBV6-5 | CASSSSREIYEQYF | TGTGCCAGCAGTTCTTCCCGGGAAATCTACGAGCAGTACTTC
NA | TRBJ1-1 | 13 | NA | TRBV7-2 | CAGSSTRDTEAFF | TGTGCCGGCAGCTCGACGAGGGACACTGAAGCTTTCTTT
NA | TRBJ2-3 | 18 | TRBD2 | TRBV7-2 | CASGGISGGARGTDTQYF | TGTGCCAGCGGTGGGATTAGCGGGGGGGCCCGCGGCACAGATACGCAGTATTTT
NA | TRBJ1-2 | 16 | TRBD1 | TRBV2 | CASSENARTGPYGYTF | TGTGCCAGCAGTGAGAATGCGAGGACAGGGCCCTATGGCTACACCTTC
few | TRBJ2-3 | 17 | NA | TRBV3-1 | CASSPVWARAGTDTQYF | TGTGCCAGCAGCCCTGTGTGGGCACGGGCGGGTACAGATACGCAGTATTTT
NA | TRBJ2-7 | 13 | NA | TRBV5-1 | CASSLVSGAEQYF | TGCGCCAGCAGCTTGGTATCCGGTGCCGAGCAGTACTTC
few | TRBJ1-5 | 14 | NA | TRBV9 | CASSPDPGNQPQHF | TGTGCCAGCAGCCCAGACCCTGGCAATCAGCCCCAGCATTTT
few | TRBJ2-3 | 10 | NA | TRBV29-1 | CSAGPDTQYF | TGCAGCGCAGGGCCAGATACGCAGTATTTT
few | TRBJ1-1 | 15 | NA | TRBV6-6 | CASSYVSPGITEAFF | TGTGCCAGCAGTTACGTGTCCCCGGGGATCACTGAAGCTTTCTTT
NA | TRBJ1-1 | 13 | NA | TRBV9 | CASGSSGSTEAFF | TGTGCCAGCGGATCGAGTGGGAGCACTGAAGCTTTCTTT
NA | TRBJ1-2 | 13 | TRBD1 | TRBV29-1 | CGALQGADYGYTF | TGCGGCGCTCTACAGGGGGCGGACTATGGCTACACCTTC
few | TRBJ1-2 | 14 | NA | TRBV12-3/TRBV12-4 | CASSLQGKVYGYTF | TGTGCCAGCAGTTTACAGGGCAAGGTCTATGGCTACACCTTC
few | TRBJ2-1 | 14 | NA | TRBV4-2 | CASSPRGLGGEQFF | TGTGCCAGCAGCCCCCGCGGACTAGGGGGTGAGCAGTTCTTC
many | TRBJ2-3 | 13 | NA | TRBV15 | CATSRDPIDTQYF | TGTGCCACCAGCAGAGATCCTATAGATACGCAGTATTTT
NA | TRBJ2-7 | 16 | TRBD1 | TRBV5-1 | CASSLELGQGGYEQYF | TGCGCCAGCAGCTTGGAACTGGGACAGGGAGGCTACGAGCAGTACTTC
NA | TRBJ1-1 | 14 | NA | TRBV28 | CASTPRGRDTEAFF | TGTGCCAGCACTCCTAGGGGCAGGGACACTGAAGCTTTCTTT
NA | TRBJ2-1 | 15 | NA | TRBV7-2 | CASGPGGSRYNEQFF | TGTGCCAGCGGCCCAGGTGGTAGCCGATACAATGAGCAGTTCTTC
NA | TRBJ2-1 | 16 | NA | TRBV7-2 | CASSLAPETVINEQFF | TGTGCCAGCAGCTTAGCCCCAGAAACAGTCATCAATGAGCAGTTCTTC
NA | TRBJ2-7 | 11 | NA | TRBV3-1 | CASSLNCEQYF | TGTGCCAGCAGCCTGAACTGCGAGCAGTACTTC
NA | TRBJ2-5 | 15 | TRBD2 | TRBV5-6 | CASSFGTSTSRQQYF | TGTGCCAGCAGCTTCGGGACTAGCACATCCCGTCAGCAGTACTTC
NA | TRBJ1-2 | 12 | NA | TRBV20-1 | CSARGTFYGYTF | TGCAGTGCCCGCGGGACTTTCTATGGCTACACCTTC
NA | TRBJ1-3 | 16 | NA | TRBV28 | CASSLSGGKAGNTIYF | TGTGCCAGCAGTTTATCCGGGGGGAAGGCTGGAAACACCATATATTTT